This TCR beta chain was sequenced during a study of resident and recirculating memory T cells in vitiligo. The study, taken as a whole, reports: Non-conserved TCRs across sites and patients suggested distinct clones per lesion.

Worth noting for this clone: Its specificity is not known.

TCRdb's copy holds only in-frame clones and misses some; the assay was immunoSEQ multiplex PCR. The sample lists fewer than 80,000 clones, about nine tenths occurring once. Patients had received no treatment within the previous three months. This sequence was found in a male donor with vitiligo. Specimen: blood.

This CDR3 reads CATLRTGGGNQPQHF. The CDR3 coding sequence is TGTGCCACCTTACGGACAGGGGGAGGCAATCAGCCCCAGCATTTT. The chain employs TRBV15 and TRBJ1-5; 10 nucleotides align to TRBD1. This CDR3 contains 15 residues. With 8 bases clipped from V and 2 bases from J, the junction kept 6 bases outside the gene matches. Per germline, CDR1 LNHNV and CDR2 YYDKDF (reference sequence).